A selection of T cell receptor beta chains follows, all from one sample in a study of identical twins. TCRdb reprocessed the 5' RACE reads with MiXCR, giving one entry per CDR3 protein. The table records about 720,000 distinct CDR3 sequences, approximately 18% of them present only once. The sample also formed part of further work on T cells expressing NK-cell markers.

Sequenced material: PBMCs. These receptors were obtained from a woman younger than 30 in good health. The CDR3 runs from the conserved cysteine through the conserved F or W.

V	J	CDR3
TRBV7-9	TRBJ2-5	CASSLDRSRYGQETQYF
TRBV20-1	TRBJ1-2	CSASLVNYGYTF
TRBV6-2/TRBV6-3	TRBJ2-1	CASSSRTSEQFF
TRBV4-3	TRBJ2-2	CASSQVPGEKNTGELFF
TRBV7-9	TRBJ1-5	CASSPGGPNQPQHF
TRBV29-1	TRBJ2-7	CSVDGGRLGSYEQYF
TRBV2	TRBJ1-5	CASRNVNQPQHF
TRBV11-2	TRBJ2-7	CASGYSGTSNYEQYF
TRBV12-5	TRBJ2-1	CASGSESSYNEQFF
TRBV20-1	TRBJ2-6	CSATSSYSGANVLTF
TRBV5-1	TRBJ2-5	CASSLETAQETQYF
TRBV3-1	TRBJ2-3	CASSRSVGGDTQYF
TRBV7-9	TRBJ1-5	CATEEGNQPQHF
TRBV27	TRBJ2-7	CASRKGYEQYF
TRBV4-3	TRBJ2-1	CASRLSGSLDEQFF
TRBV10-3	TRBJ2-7	CAIGTGYEQYF
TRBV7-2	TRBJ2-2	CASSLWWNIPGELFF
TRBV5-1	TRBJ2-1	CASSLAGAGRPTYEQFF
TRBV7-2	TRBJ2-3	CASSLSGSRADTQYF
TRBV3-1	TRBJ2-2	CASSARLRLVNTGELFF
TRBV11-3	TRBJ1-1	CASSSGQDTEAFF
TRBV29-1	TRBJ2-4	CSVVNGDIQYF
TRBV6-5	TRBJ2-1	CASSYSIPSAIIHNEQFF
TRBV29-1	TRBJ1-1	CSSTRQGSYTEAFF
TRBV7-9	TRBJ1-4	CASSLPRTGGEKLFF
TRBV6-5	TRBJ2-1	CATLAGPLQFF
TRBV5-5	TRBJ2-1	CASSLSRVVDEQFF
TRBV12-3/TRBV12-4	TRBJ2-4	CASSPGTGRNIQYF
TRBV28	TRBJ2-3	CASSSLDRGPADTQYF
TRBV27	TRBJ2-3	CASSPTLGLGPDTQYF
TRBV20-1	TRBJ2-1	CSASGRRERNEQFF
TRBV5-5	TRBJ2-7	CASSSGVGQTYEQYF
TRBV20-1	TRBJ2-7	CSARELQGIGDEQYF
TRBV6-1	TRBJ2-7	CASIMTGQGLYEQYF
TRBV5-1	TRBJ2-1	CASSWGSGGDEQFF
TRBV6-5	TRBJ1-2	CASSTARGGYTF
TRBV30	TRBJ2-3	CAWSPSLSGSADTQYF
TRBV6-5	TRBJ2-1	CASSYPLGSGDNEQFF
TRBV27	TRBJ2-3	CASSLSGLAGNFTDTQYF
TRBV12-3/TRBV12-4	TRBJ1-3	CASSRNTIYF
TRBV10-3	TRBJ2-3	CAIMSGQRGFTDTQYF
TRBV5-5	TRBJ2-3	CASSPWGAAFTDTQYF
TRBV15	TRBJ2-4	CATSTRTGPNIQYF
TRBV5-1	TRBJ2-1	CASRAETGGNEQFF
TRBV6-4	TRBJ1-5	CASSTPQGSPPQHF
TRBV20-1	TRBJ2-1	CSASRARASYNEQFF
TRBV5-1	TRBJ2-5	CASKKDDRRGTQYF
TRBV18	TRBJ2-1	CASSPYRGPYNEQFF
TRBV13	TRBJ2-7	CASSSGTANEQYF
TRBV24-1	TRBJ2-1	CATSVSGGAAEQFF
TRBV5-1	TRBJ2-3	CASSLLAGAGAHTDTQYF
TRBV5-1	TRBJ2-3	CASSLGSGRSDTQYF
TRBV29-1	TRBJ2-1	CSVERIAREQFF
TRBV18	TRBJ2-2	CASSPQRTGVTGELFF
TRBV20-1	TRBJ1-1	CSARGAENTEAFF
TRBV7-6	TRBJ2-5	CASSSTLGTQYF
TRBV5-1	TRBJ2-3	CASTEGGWTSGSTDTQYF
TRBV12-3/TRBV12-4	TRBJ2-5	CASSLTSLQETQYF
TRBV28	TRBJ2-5	CASSWSGLAVRYQETQYF
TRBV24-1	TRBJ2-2	CATSDSPSWENTGELFF